This TCR beta chain appears in the sequencing data of a study of cytomegalovirus exposure and HLA in healthy donors. Study-wide points: In a later analysis, most CMV-associated TCR beta chains appeared HLA-restricted. A later analysis reportedly found fewer N-insertions in an Asian-associated ancestry cluster than the approximately 670-donor mean.

In the case of this clone: Antigen: not known.

The length of the CDR3 is 16 residues. The germline V gene has CDR1 SGDLS and CDR2 YYNGEE. Trimming took off 3 bases at V and 0 bases at J, with 13 bases between the two ends. The PCR contained 60 Vbeta and 13 Jbeta primers. Produced via immunoSEQ multiplex PCR; TCRdb's table is partial and in-frame only. This sample carries around 190,000 clones, about four fifths of them seen once, and the ten largest clones take approximately 2.9%. This clonotype was sampled from a female donor in good health and CMV-seronegative. The V and J genes are TRBV9 and TRBJ1-3, with D unresolved. Sequences were obtained from PBMCs. The CDR3 here is CASSADPRGSGNTIYF. The CDR3 nucleotides are TGTGCCAGCAGCGCAGATCCCCGGGGCTCTGGAAACACCATATATTTT.